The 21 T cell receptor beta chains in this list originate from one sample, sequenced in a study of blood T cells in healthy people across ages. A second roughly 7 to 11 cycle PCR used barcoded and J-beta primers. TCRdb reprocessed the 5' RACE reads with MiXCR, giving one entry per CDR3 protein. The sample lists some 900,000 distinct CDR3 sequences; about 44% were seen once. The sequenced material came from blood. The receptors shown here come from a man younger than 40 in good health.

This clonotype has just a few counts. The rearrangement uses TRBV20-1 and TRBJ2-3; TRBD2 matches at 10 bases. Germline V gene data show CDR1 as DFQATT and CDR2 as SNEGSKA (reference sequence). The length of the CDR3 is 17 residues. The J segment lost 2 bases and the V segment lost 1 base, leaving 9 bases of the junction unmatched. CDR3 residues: CSARAESGGVYTDTQYF. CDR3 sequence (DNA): TGCAGTGCTAGAGCGGAAAGCGGGGGGGTATACACAGATACGCAGTATTTT.

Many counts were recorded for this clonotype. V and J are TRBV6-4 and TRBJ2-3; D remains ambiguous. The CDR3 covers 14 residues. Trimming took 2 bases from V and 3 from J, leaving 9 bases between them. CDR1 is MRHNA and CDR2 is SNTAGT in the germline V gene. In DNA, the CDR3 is TGTGCCAGCAGTGACGGGGTAGCAACAGATACGCAGTATTTT. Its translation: CASSDGVATDTQYF.

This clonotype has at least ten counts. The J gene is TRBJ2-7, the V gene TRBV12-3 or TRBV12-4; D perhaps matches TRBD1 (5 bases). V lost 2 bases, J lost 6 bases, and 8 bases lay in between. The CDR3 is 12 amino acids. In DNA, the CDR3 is TGTGCCAGCAGTTTATCAGGGTTCGAGCAGTACTTC. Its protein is CASSLSGFEQYF.

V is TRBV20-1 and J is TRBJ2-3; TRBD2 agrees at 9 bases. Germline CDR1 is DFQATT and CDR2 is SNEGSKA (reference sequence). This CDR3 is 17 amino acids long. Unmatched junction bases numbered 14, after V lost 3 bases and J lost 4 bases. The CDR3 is CSASAYGDSGGSDTQYF. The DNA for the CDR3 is TGCAGTGCTAGCGCCTATGGGGATAGCGGGGGTTCAGATACGCAGTATTTT.

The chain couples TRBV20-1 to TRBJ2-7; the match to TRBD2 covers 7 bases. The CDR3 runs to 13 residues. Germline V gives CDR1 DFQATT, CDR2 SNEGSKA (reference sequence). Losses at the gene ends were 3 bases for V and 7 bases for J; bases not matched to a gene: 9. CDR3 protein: CSARGGYWGEQYF. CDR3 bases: TGCAGTGCTAGGGGGGGGTATTGGGGGGAGCAGTACTTC.

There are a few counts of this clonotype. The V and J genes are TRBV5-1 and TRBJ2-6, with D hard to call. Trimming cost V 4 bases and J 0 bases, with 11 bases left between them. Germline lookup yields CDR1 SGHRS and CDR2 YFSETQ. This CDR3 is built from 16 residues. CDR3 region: CASSHGSPSGANVLTF. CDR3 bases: TGCGCCAGCAGCCACGGGTCGCCCTCTGGGGCCAACGTCCTGACTTTC.

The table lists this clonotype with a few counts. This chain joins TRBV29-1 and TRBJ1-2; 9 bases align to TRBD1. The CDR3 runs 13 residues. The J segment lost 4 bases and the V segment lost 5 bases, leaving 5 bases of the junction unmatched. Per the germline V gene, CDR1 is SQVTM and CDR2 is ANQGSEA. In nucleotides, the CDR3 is TGCAGCGTTTGGACAGGGGCGATCTATGGCTACACCTTC. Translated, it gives CSVWTGAIYGYTF.

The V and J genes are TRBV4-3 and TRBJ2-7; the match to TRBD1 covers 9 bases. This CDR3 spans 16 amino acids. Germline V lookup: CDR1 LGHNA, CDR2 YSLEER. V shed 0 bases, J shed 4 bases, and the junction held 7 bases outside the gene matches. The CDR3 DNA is TGCGCCAGCAGCCAAGATTCACCCGGGACAGGGTACGAGCAGTACTTC. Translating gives CASSQDSPGTGYEQYF.

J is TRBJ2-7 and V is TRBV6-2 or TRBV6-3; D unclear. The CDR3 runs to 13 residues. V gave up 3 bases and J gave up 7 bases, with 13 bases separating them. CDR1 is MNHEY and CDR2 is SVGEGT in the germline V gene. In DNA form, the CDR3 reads TGTGCCAGCAGTTATGCCCGTCTAGTAGAGCAGTACTTC. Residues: CASSYARLVEQYF.

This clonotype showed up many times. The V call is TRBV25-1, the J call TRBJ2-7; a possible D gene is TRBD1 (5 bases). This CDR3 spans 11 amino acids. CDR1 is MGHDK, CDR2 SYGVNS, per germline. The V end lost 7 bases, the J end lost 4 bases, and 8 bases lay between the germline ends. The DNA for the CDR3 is TGTGCCAGCACTCAGGGTTACGAGCAGTACTTC. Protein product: CASTQGYEQYF.

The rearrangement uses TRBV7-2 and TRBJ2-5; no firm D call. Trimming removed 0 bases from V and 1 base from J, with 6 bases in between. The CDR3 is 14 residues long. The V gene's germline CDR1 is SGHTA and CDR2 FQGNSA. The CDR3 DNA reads TGTGCCAGCAGCTTAGCGGTTACCCAAGAGACCCAGTACTTC. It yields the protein CASSLAVTQETQYF.

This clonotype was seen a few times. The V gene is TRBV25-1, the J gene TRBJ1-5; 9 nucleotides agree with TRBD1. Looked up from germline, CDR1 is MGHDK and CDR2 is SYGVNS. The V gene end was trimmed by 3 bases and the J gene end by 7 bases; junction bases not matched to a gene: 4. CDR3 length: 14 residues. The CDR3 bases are TGTGCCAGCAGTGATACAGGGGGCGGCCAGCCCCAGCATTTT. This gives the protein CASSDTGGGQPQHF.

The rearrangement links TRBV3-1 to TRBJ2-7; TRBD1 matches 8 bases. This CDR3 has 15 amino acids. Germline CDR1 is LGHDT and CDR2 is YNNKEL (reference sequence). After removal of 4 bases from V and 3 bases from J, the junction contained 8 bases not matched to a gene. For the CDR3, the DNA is TGTGCCAGCAGCCTTTTCTCCAGGGGGCACTACGAGCAGTACTTC. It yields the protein CASSLFSRGHYEQYF.

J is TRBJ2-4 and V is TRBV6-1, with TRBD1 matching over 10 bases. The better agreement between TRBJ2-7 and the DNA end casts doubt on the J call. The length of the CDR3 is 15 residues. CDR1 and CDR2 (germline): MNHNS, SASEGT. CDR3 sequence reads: CASSTTGTGVYEQYF. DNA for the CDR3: TGTGCCAGCAGTACCACCGGGACAGGGGTCTACGAGCAGTACTTC.

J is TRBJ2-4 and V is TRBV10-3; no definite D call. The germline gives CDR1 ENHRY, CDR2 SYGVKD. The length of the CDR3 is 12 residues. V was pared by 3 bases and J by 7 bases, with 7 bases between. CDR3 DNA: TGTGCCATCAGTGACCGGGCCAACATTCAGTACTTC. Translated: CAISDRANIQYF.

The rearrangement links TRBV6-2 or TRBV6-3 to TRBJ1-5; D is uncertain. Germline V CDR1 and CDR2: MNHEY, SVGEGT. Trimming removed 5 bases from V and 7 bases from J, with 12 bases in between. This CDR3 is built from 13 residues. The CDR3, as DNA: TGTGCCAGCAGTCCAACGGCTCGACAGCCCCAGCATTTT. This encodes CASSPTARQPQHF.

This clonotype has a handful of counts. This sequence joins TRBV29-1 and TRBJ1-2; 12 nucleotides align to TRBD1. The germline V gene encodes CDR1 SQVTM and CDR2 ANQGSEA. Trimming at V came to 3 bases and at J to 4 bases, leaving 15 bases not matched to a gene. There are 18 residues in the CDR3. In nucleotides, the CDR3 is TGCAGCGTTGAGTGGGACAGGGGGCGGAATTTGGATGGCTATGGCTACACCTTC. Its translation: CSVEWDRGRNLDGYGYTF. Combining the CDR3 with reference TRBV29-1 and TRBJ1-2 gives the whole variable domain SAVISQKPSRDICQRGTSLTIQCQVDSQVTMMFWYRQQPGQSLTLIATANQGSEATYESGFVIDKFPISRPNLTFSTLTVSNMSPEDSSIYLCSVEWDRGRNLDGYGYTFGSGTRLTVV.

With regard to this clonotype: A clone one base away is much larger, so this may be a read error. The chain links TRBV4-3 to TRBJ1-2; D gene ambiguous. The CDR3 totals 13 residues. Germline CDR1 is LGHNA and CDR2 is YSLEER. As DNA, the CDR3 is TGCGCCAGCAGCCAAGATATAGCCTATGACTACACCTTC. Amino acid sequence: CASSQDIAYDYTF.

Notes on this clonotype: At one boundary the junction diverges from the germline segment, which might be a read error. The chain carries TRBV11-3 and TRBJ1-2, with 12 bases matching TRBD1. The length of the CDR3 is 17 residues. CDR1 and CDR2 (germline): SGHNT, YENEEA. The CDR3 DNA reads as TGTGCCGGCAGCCCGGGACAGGGGGCATACGTGGACTATGGCTACACCTTC. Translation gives CAGSPGQGAYVDYGYTF.

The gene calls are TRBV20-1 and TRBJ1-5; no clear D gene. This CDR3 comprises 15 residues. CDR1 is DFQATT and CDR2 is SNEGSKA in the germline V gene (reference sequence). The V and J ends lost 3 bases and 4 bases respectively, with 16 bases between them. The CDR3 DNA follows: TGCAGTGCTAGGACCTCAGGCCCTACTAATCAGCCCCAGCATTTT. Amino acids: CSARTSGPTNQPQHF.

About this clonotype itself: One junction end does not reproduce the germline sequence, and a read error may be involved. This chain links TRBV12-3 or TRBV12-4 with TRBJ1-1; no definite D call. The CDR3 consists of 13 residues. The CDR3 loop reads CASSLGKNTEPFF. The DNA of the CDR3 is TGTGCCAGCAGTTTAGGGAAGAACACTGAACCTTTCTTT.